The entry that follows covers one T cell receptor beta chain sequence. Its matching antigen is unknown. The sample belongs to a study of T cells in Graves' hyperthyroidism and ophthalmopathy. Study conclusions and caveats: With a median lead of around 6.7 months before onset, the model predicted ophthalmopathy. Most thyroid-expanded clonotypes above 0.001 were also found in blood.

Using RNA transcripts as the source, TCR beta CDR3 regions were amplified. An initial round of RT-PCR targeting the TCR CDR3 relied on the HTBI primer set. TCRdb used MiXCR to reprocess the multiplex PCR reads, holding one entry per CDR3 protein. The repertoire includes about 660,000 distinct CDR3 sequences, about 45% of them detected once, and less than 9.5% sits in the top ten. CDR1 and CDR2 (germline): MNHEY, SVGAGI. The CDR3 runs 14 residues. The V end was cut by 6 bases, the J end by 5 bases, with 16 bases between. Uncontrolled infection, other autoimmune disease, pregnancy or lactation excluded patients.

The sample comprised peripheral blood or thyroid tissue (not recorded which). The receptor's source is an adult man with Graves' disease, either hyperthyroidism or ophthalmopathy (not recorded which). The chain joins TRBV6-5 to TRBJ2-5; D is uncertain. The CDR3 here is CASRGSVPLETQYF. The CDR3 DNA reads TGTGCCAGCAGGGGCTCGGTCCCGCTGGAGACCCAGTACTTC.